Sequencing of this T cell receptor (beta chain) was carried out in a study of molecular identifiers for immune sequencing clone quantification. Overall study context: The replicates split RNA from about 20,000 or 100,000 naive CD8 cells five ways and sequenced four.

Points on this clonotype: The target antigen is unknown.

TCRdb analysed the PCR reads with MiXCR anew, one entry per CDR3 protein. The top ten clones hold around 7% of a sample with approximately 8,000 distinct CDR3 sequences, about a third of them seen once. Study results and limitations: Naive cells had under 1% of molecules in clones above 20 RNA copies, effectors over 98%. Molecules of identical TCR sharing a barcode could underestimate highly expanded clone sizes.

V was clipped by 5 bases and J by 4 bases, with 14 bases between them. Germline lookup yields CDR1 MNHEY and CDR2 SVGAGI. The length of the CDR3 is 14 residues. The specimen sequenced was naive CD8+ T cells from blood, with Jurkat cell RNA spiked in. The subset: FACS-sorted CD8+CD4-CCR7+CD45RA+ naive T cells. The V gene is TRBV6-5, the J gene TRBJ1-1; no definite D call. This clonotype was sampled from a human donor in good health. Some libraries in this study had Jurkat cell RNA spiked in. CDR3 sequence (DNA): TGTGCCAGCAGTCTAGGCCCGGCGGGCACTGAAGCTTTCTTT. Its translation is CASSLGPAGTEAFF.